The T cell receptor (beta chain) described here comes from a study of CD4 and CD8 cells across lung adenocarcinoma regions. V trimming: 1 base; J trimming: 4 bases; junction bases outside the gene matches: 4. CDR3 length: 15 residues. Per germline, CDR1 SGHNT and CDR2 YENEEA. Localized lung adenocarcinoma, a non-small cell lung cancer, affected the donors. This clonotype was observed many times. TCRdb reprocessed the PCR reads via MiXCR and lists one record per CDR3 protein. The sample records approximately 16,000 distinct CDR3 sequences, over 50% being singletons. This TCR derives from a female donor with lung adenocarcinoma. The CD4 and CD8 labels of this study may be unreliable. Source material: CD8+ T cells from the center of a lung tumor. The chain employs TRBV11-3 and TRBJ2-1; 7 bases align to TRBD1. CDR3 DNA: TGTGCCAGCAGCTTAGGGGGGACAGTGTACAATGAGCAGTTCTTC. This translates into CASSLGGTVYNEQFF. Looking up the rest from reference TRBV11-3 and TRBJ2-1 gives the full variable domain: EAGVVQSPRYKIIEKKQPVAFWCNPISGHNTLYWYLQNLGQGPELLIRYENEEAVDDSQLPKDRFSAERLKGVDSTLKIQPAELGDSAVYLCASSLGGTVYNEQFFGPGTRLTVL.